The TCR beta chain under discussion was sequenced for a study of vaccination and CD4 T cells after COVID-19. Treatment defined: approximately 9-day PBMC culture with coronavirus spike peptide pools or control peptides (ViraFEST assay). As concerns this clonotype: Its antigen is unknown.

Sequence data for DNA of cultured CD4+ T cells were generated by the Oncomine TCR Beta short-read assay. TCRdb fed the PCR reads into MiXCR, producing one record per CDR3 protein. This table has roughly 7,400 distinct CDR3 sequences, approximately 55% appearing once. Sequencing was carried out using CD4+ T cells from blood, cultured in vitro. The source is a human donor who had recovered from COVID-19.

CDR3 sequence reads: CASSQGLAGGPGNTGELFF. DNA for the CDR3: TGCGCCAGCAGCCAGGGACTAGCGGGGGGGCCCGGGAACACCGGGGAGCTGTTTTTT. J is TRBJ2-2 and V is TRBV5-1, with TRBD2 matching over 16 bases. The germline V gene encodes CDR1 SGHRS and CDR2 YFSETQ. The CDR3 has 19 amino acids. The V gene end was trimmed by 4 bases and the J gene end by 1 base; junction bases not matched to a gene: 7.